This T cell receptor beta chain was observed in a study of blood T cells in healthy people across ages. Whole-study results and caveats: Estimated diversity that came from one million T cells was considered an underestimate. Fewer expanded clones and more diversity marked long-lived versus aged donors.

Combining a sample-barcoded 5' primer with a J-beta primer mix, a second PCR ran for about 7 to 11 cycles. Each TCR beta cDNA got a 12-nucleotide random molecular identifier. Each CDR3 protein is one row after TCRdb ran MiXCR on the 5' RACE reads. The sample yields 1.5 million to 1.9 million distinct CDR3 sequences, roughly 43% seen once. The study recruited healthy Caucasian donors from Russia who were aged roughly 6 to 90. CDR3 length: 14 residues. V lost 3 bases and J lost 6, with 13 bases in between. Germline V gene data show CDR1 as MRHNA and CDR2 as SNTAGT. For this clonotype: No antigen is known for it.

This receptor was taken from a young woman in good health. The J gene is TRBJ2-3, the V gene TRBV6-4; TRBD1 or TRBD2 may be the D gene (5 bases each). The sample comprised blood. This CDR3 reads CASSDTNGADTQYF. In DNA form, the CDR3 reads TGTGCCAGCAGTGATACCAACGGGGCCGATACGCAGTATTTT.